This T cell receptor (beta chain) is drawn from a study of shared clonotypes between healthy human individuals. Some clones are missing from TCRdb's copy, which holds only in-frame ones; the method was immunoSEQ multiplex PCR. Of roughly 640,000 clones in the sample, about 74% were seen once. V was trimmed by 3 bases and J by 5 bases, leaving 10 bases between them. The CDR3 contains 13 residues. The germline V gene has CDR1 MRHNA and CDR2 SNTAGT. This TCR was sampled from a woman aged 25 to 39 in good health. The specimen sequenced was memory CD4+ T cells sorted from blood. Subset indicated: CD45RA-negative fraction. V gene TRBV6-4 combines with J gene TRBJ2-5, with D tentatively TRBD1 or TRBD2 (6 bases each). The CDR3 nucleotides are TGTGCCAGCAGTGAGATAGGGGGGGAGACCCAGTACTTC. As protein: CASSEIGGETQYF.